The next 31 T cell receptor beta chains were all read from a single sample in a study of T cell changes during pregnancy in multiple sclerosis. Produced via immunoSEQ multiplex PCR; TCRdb's table is partial and in-frame only. The sample consists of tens of thousands of clones, about nine tenths of them appearing once. Sample: CD4+ T cells from peripheral blood mononuclear cells, taken after pregnancy. Receptors originate from a female donor with multiple sclerosis, enrolled in a pregnancy study.

The V call is TRBV6-1, the J call TRBJ1-4, with TRBD1 matching over 7 bases. V gave up 3 bases and J gave up 5 bases; unmatched junction bases: 6. This CDR3 contains 15 residues. Germline V gene lookup returns CDR1 MNHNS and CDR2 SASEGT. CDR3: CASSEPGQPNEKLFF. The DNA of the CDR3 is TGTGCCAGCAGTGAGCCGGGACAGCCGAATGAAAAACTGTTTTTT.

The CDR3 protein is CASSPALHRVNYNEQFF. DNA of the CDR3: TGTGCCAGCAGCCCTGCCCTTCACAGGGTTAACTACAATGAGCAGTTCTTC. The V and J genes are TRBV27 and TRBJ2-1; D is perhaps TRBD1 (6 bases). The CDR3 has 17 amino acids. The germline gives CDR1 MNHEY, CDR2 SMNVEV (reference sequence). Trimming shortened V by 6 bases and J by 3 bases, and 21 bases separated the two germline ends.

This chain joins TRBV5-4 and TRBJ2-7; 9 bases are shared with TRBD2. The CDR3 is 15 residues long. V was pared by 0 bases and J by 4 bases, with 5 bases of the junction left unmatched. CDR1 SGHNT and CDR2 YYREEE come from the germline V gene (reference sequence). CDR3 in amino acids: CASSLDAGGLYEQYF. In nucleotides, the CDR3 is TGTGCCAGCAGCTTGGATGCGGGGGGGTTGTACGAGCAGTACTTC.

The CDR3 nucleotides are TGTGCCAGCAGCTTGGATGCTTGGGCGGGGGGGCCGAAAGATACGCAGTATTTT. Protein sequence: CASSLDAWAGGPKDTQYF. The chain uses TRBV7-2 and TRBJ2-3; TRBD2 matches 9 bases. After removal of 3 bases from V and 5 bases from J, the junction contained 15 bases not matched to a gene. The CDR3 runs 18 residues. Germline V CDR1 and CDR2: SGHTA, FQGNSA.

The rearrangement links TRBV7-9 to TRBJ2-5, with TRBD2 matching over 10 bases. Looked up from germline, CDR1 is SEHNR and CDR2 is FQNEAQ (reference sequence). This CDR3 has 15 amino acids. The ends lost 5 bases at V and 5 bases at J; junction bases unmatched: 8. This CDR3 reads CASSHVAGGRETQYF. The CDR3 DNA follows: TGTGCCAGCAGCCACGTAGCGGGGGGCCGGGAGACCCAGTACTTC.

The chain employs TRBV4-1 and TRBJ1-1; tentative D call: TRBD1 (6 bases). Germline CDR1 is MGHRA and CDR2 is YSYEKL. V was trimmed by 0 bases and J by 2 bases, leaving 10 bases between them. The CDR3 sequence is 15 residues long. CDR3 sequence (DNA): TGCGCCAGCAGCCAAGATCGAGGGACAAACACTGAAGCTTTCTTT. This sequence encodes CASSQDRGTNTEAFF.

V and J are TRBV29-1 and TRBJ2-2; D is possibly TRBD2 (5 bases). Trimming removed 5 bases from V and 7 bases from J, with 14 bases in between. Germline-derived CDR1 and CDR2 are SQVTM and ANQGSEA. The CDR3 totals 13 residues. The CDR3 is CSVREGYGGELFF. In DNA, the CDR3 is TGCAGCGTTCGAGAGGGTTACGGCGGGGAGCTGTTTTTT.

V gene TRBV5-6 combines with J gene TRBJ2-7; 8 nucleotides agree with TRBD1. CDR1 and CDR2 from the germline V gene are SGHDT and YYEEEE. The CDR3 runs to 14 residues. V lost 6 bases and J lost 5; bases outside the gene matches: 10. The CDR3 is CASNAGTGYHEQYF. The CDR3 DNA reads as TGTGCCAGCAACGCGGGGACAGGCTACCACGAGCAGTACTTC.

V usage is TRBV6-1 and J usage is TRBJ2-1; TRBD2 matches 7 bases. The CDR3 runs to 16 residues. Per germline, CDR1 MNHNS and CDR2 SASEGT. Trimming at V came to 4 bases and at J to 0 bases, leaving 6 bases not matched to a gene. The CDR3 sequence is CASSAPSGDSYNEQFF. DNA of the CDR3: TGTGCCAGCAGTGCTCCTAGCGGCGACTCCTACAATGAGCAGTTCTTC.

The chain links TRBV27 to TRBJ2-1, with 13 bases that match TRBD2. The CDR3 has 15 residues. The germline V gene has CDR1 MNHEY and CDR2 SMNVEV (reference sequence). The ends lost 3 bases at V and 5 bases at J; junction bases unmatched: 1. As DNA, the CDR3 is TGTGCCAGCAGTTTCGGACTAGCGGGGGACAATGAGCAGTTCTTC. Protein product: CASSFGLAGDNEQFF.

This clone was seen just once. The V and J genes are TRBV12-5 and TRBJ2-6; D gene uncertain. The CDR3 spans 17 residues. Germline assignment: CDR1 LGHNT and CDR2 FRNRAP. V was trimmed by 6 bases and J by 4 bases, leaving 19 bases between them. CDR3 loop: CASGPTPLMEGANVLTF. In nucleotides, the CDR3 is TGTGCTAGTGGCCCAACCCCGCTCATGGAGGGGGCCAACGTCCTGACTTTC.

J is TRBJ1-1 and V is TRBV19; 11 bases agree with TRBD1. V dropped 3 bases and J dropped 6; count of bases not matched to a gene: 0. In germline, CDR1 is LNHDA, CDR2 SQIVND (reference sequence). There are 13 residues in the CDR3. CDR3 bases: TGTGCCAGTAGTATGGGACAGGGGGCTGAAGCTTTCTTT. Protein: CASSMGQGAEAFF.

The genes are TRBV5-4 and TRBJ1-2; 7 nucleotides line up with TRBD1. CDR1 is SGHNT, CDR2 YYREEE, per germline (reference sequence). This CDR3 comprises 14 residues. Unmatched junction bases numbered 7, after V lost 4 bases and J lost 4 bases. The CDR3 sequence is CASSPGTELYGYTF. The CDR3, as DNA: TGTGCCAGCAGCCCTGGGACAGAACTCTATGGCTACACCTTC.

For the CDR3, the DNA is TGTGCCAGCACCCCTGGGGGGGGTGACTATGGCTACACCTTC. It specifies CASTPGGGDYGYTF. The chain employs TRBV9 and TRBJ1-2; weak D call: TRBD1 (5 bases). Trimming took 6 bases from V and 3 from J, leaving 15 bases between them. Germline lookup yields CDR1 SGDLS and CDR2 YYNGEE. The CDR3 has 14 amino acids.

This clone was picked up one time. The CDR3 is CASSQQGSTNEKLFF. The CDR3 DNA sequence: TGTGCCAGCAGCCAACAGGGCTCAACTAATGAAAAACTGTTTTTT. This chain uses TRBV7-3 with TRBJ1-4; maybe TRBD1 (6 bases). Germline V CDR1 and CDR2: SGHTA, FQGTGA. This CDR3 spans 15 amino acids. V was clipped by 5 bases and J by 0 bases, with 10 bases between them.

The chain employs TRBV6-1 and TRBJ1-2; possibly TRBD1 for D (5 bases). The V gene lost 7 bases and the J gene lost 3 bases, with 12 bases spanning the gap. Germline V CDR1 and CDR2: MNHNS, SASEGT. The CDR3 totals 13 residues. Written as DNA, the CDR3 is TGTGCCAGCAATATGGAGGGGTACTATGGCTACACCTTC. This translates into CASNMEGYYGYTF.

The chain couples TRBV18 to TRBJ1-2, with D maybe TRBD1 (5 bases). Trimming removed 3 bases from V and 7 bases from J, with 24 bases in between. CDR3 length equals 17 residues. Germline loops: CDR1 KGHSH, CDR2 LQKENI. The CDR3 coding sequence is TGTGCCAGCTCACCCCTCGACCGCAGCAGGGTGACAAGTGGCTACACCTTC. Encoded protein: CASSPLDRSRVTSGYTF.

This clone was seen more than once but under ten times. This rearrangement joins TRBV2 to TRBJ1-5; D is ambiguous. Trimming took 8 bases from V and 3 from J, leaving 11 bases between them. Germline loops: CDR1 SNHLY, CDR2 FYNNEI. The CDR3 has 13 amino acids. CDR3 residues: CASSGEDNQPQHF. Here the CDR3 DNA reads TGTGCCAGCTCCGGGGAAGACAATCAGCCCCAGCATTTT.

V gene TRBV7-2 combines with J gene TRBJ1-6; D is possibly TRBD1 (5 bases). The germline gives CDR1 SGHTA, CDR2 FQGNSA. V lost 1 base and J lost 10, with 17 bases in between. The CDR3 sequence is 16 residues long. The DNA for the CDR3 is TGTGCCAGCAGCTTAGGCCCGATAGGGGAACTCTCACCCCTCCACTTT. This translates into CASSLGPIGELSPLHF.

J is TRBJ2-1 and V is TRBV7-6; 9 bases align to TRBD1. Germline V gene lookup returns CDR1 SGHVS and CDR2 FNYEAQ. The J segment lost 5 bases and the V segment lost 0 bases, leaving 5 bases of the junction unmatched. The CDR3 has 16 residues. The CDR3 DNA follows: TGTGCCAGCAGCTTAGCCCGGACAGGGGTTGACAATGAGCAGTTCTTC. Its translation is CASSLARTGVDNEQFF.

The V and J genes are TRBV11-3 and TRBJ1-3; D gene ambiguous. Deletions cut 5 bases from V and 7 bases from J, with 12 bases between. Germline lookup yields CDR1 SGHNT and CDR2 YENEEA. The CDR3 totals 13 residues. CDR3 DNA sequence: TGTGCCAGCAGCGCTCGAGACGGGAACACCATATATTTT. As protein: CASSARDGNTIYF.

V gene TRBV6-5 combines with J gene TRBJ2-3, with 8 bases fitting TRBD2. The CDR3 sequence is 16 residues long. Germline assignment: CDR1 MNHEY and CDR2 SVGAGI. V was pared by 0 bases and J by 7 bases, with 9 bases of the junction left unmatched. The DNA for the CDR3 is TGTGCCAGCAGTTACTCGCGGCGGGGGGCGGCGAATACGCAGTATTTT. This codes for CASSYSRRGAANTQYF.

The chain combines TRBV18 with TRBJ2-7, with D perhaps matching TRBD1 (6 bases). Deletions cut 0 bases from V and 0 bases from J, with 12 bases between. The CDR3 length is 16 residues. Germline V CDR1 and CDR2: KGHSH, LQKENI. Here the CDR3 reads CASSPPGAASSYEQYF. The DNA of the CDR3 is TGTGCCAGCTCACCACCGGGGGCAGCGAGCTCCTACGAGCAGTACTTC. The full variable domain, with the rest looked up from reference TRBV18 and TRBJ2-7, is NAGVMQNPRHLVRRRGQEARLRCSPMKGHSHVYWYRQLPEEGLKFMVYLQKENIIDESGMPKERFSAEFPKEGPSILRIQQVVRGDSAAYFCASSPPGAASSYEQYFGPGTRLTVT.

The V call is TRBV9, the J call TRBJ2-1; the D gene is possibly TRBD2 (6 bases). V was pared by 3 bases and J by 0 bases, with 13 bases between. Germline V lookup: CDR1 SGDLS, CDR2 YYNGEE. The CDR3 runs 16 residues. CDR3: CASSAGGGSSYNEQFF. Written as DNA, the CDR3 is TGTGCCAGCAGCGCAGGTGGGGGGAGCTCCTACAATGAGCAGTTCTTC.

This clone came up once. This chain uses TRBV2 with TRBJ2-2, with D perhaps matching TRBD2 (5 bases). Germline lookup yields CDR1 SNHLY and CDR2 FYNNEI. The germline V and J ends were trimmed by 6 bases and 6 bases, with 11 bases remaining between them. The CDR3 runs to 13 residues. Here the CDR3 DNA reads TGTGCCAGCAGGGAGGTCGGGGCCGGGGAGCTGTTTTTT. This encodes CASREVGAGELFF.

This clone was seen a few times. The chain is built from TRBV6-1 and TRBJ1-2, with 12 positions matching TRBD1. The ends lost 2 bases at V and 3 bases at J; junction bases unmatched: 7. The germline V gene encodes CDR1 MNHNS and CDR2 SASEGT. This CDR3 comprises 17 residues. The chain's CDR3 is CASSERGQGAEDYGYTF. The CDR3 DNA reads TGTGCCAGCAGTGAAAGGGGACAGGGGGCTGAGGACTATGGCTACACCTTC.

This rearrangement joins TRBV19 to TRBJ2-2, with 7 bases that match TRBD1. After removal of 3 bases from V and 6 bases from J, the junction contained 7 bases not matched to a gene. Germline lookup yields CDR1 LNHDA and CDR2 SQIVND (reference sequence). The CDR3 covers 15 residues. In DNA, the CDR3 is TGTGCCAGTAGTATCACAGGGGAGCGAGCCGGGGAGCTGTTTTTT. This gives the protein CASSITGERAGELFF.

The rearrangement uses TRBV19 and TRBJ1-3; D uncertain. Trimming cost V 3 bases and J 6 bases, with 9 bases left between them. Germline V gene lookup returns CDR1 LNHDA and CDR2 SQIVND (reference sequence). The CDR3 is 13 residues long. In DNA, the CDR3 is TGTGCCAGTAGTATCCTATCCCTAAACACCATATATTTT. This encodes CASSILSLNTIYF.

This chain links TRBV7-8 with TRBJ2-7, with 7 nucleotides matching TRBD1. The V and J ends lost 1 base and 3 bases, in that order; junction bases with no gene match: 6. This CDR3 has 15 amino acids. From germline, CDR1 is SGHVS and CDR2 FQNEAQ. CDR3 nucleotide sequence: TGTGCCAGCAGCTTAGGAACAGGGGTCTACTACGAGCAGTACTTC. As protein: CASSLGTGVYYEQYF.

The J gene is TRBJ1-2, the V gene TRBV7-9; a possible D gene is TRBD1 (6 bases). Trimming removed 5 bases at V and 4 bases at J, with 20 bases between. Germline V lookup: CDR1 SEHNR, CDR2 FQNEAQ (reference sequence). The CDR3 totals 16 residues. The CDR3 DNA follows: TGTGCCAGCAGCCCCCCTCGAACAGGGTCGAGCTATGGCTACACCTTC. Its translation is CASSPPRTGSSYGYTF. Variable domain in full (rest from reference TRBV7-9 and TRBJ1-2): DTGVSQNPRHKITKRGQNVTFRCDPISEHNRLYWYRQTLGQGPEFLTYFQNEAQLEKSRLLSDRFSAERPKGSFSTLEIQRTEQGDSAMYLCASSPPRTGSSYGYTFGSGTRLTVV.

CDR3 coding DNA: TGCGCCAGCAGCAAAGGTGTGGGACAGGGGTACTACGAGCAGTACTTC. Translating gives CASSKGVGQGYYEQYF. The J gene is TRBJ2-7, the V gene TRBV4-3; 10 bases are a match to TRBD1. V lost 5 bases, J lost 3 bases, and 10 bases stayed unmatched. Germline CDR1 reads LGHNA; CDR2 reads YSLEER. The CDR3 is 16 amino acids.